Following are 18 T cell receptor beta chains from one sample sequenced in a study of blood T cell repertoires in COVID-19. TCRdb keeps only in-frame clones here, not all; method: immunoSEQ multiplex PCR. The data contain a few hundred thousand clones, roughly 90% of them singletons. Sequencing was carried out using peripheral blood. Receptors originate from a woman between 50 and 59 years old with acute or convalescent COVID-19.

The chain uses TRBV7-2 and TRBJ2-2, with 14 bases matching TRBD2. Germline V gene lookup returns CDR1 SGHTA and CDR2 FQGNSA. The CDR3 runs 16 residues. Unmatched junction bases numbered 4, after V lost 3 bases and J lost 7 bases. This chain's CDR3 is CASSLGLAGVHGELFF. CDR3 sequence (DNA): TGTGCCAGCAGCTTGGGACTAGCGGGAGTTCACGGGGAGCTGTTTTTT. The full variable domain, in which reference TRBV7-2 and TRBJ2-2 provide the parts outside the CDR3, is GAGVSQSPSNKVTEKGKDVELRCDPISGHTALYWYRQSLGQGLEFLIYFQGNSAPDKSGLPSDRFSAERTGGSVSTLTIQRTQQEDSAVYLCASSLGLAGVHGELFFGEGSRLTVL.

In its sample, this clone was seen once. The V call is TRBV7-6, the J call TRBJ2-2, with TRBD1 matching over 8 bases. Unmatched junction bases numbered 7, after V lost 3 bases and J lost 4 bases. The germline V gene encodes CDR1 SGHVS and CDR2 FNYEAQ. CDR3 length: 16 residues. The CDR3 reads CASSFTQGAGTGELFF. For the CDR3, the DNA is TGTGCCAGCAGCTTTACCCAGGGGGCGGGCACCGGGGAGCTGTTTTTT.

This clone appeared once. V is TRBV3-1 (or the pseudogene TRBV3-2) and J is TRBJ2-1; 8 bases map to TRBD2. There are 16 residues in the CDR3. The V and J ends lost 1 base and 7 bases, in that order; junction bases with no gene match: 9. Germline CDR1 is LGHDT and CDR2 is YNNKEL (reference sequence). The CDR3: CASSQGGSGVRNEQFF. CDR3 DNA: TGTGCCAGCAGCCAAGGCGGTAGCGGGGTTCGGAATGAGCAGTTCTTC.

The chain links TRBV5-1 to TRBJ1-6; D possibly corresponds to TRBD1 (5 bases). This CDR3 comprises 17 residues. V gave up 0 bases and J gave up 0 bases, with 10 bases separating them. CDR1 and CDR2 from the germline V gene are SGHRS and YFSETQ. The DNA of the CDR3 is TGCGCCAGCAGCTTGGAGGGGTTCAGCTCCTATAATTCACCCCTCCACTTT. The encoded protein is CASSLEGFSSYNSPLHF.

The V and J genes are TRBV6-5 and TRBJ1-1, with a weak D call TRBD1 (6 bases). This CDR3 has 15 amino acids. Germline V gives CDR1 MNHEY, CDR2 SVGAGI. V was trimmed by 2 bases and J by 8 bases, leaving 18 bases between them. The CDR3 sequence: CASSYRTQGVGEAFF. CDR3 DNA: TGTGCCAGCAGTTACCGGACACAGGGTGTGGGGGAAGCTTTCTTT.

There are a few counts of this clone. This chain's CDR3 is CASSPRPRSSYEQYF. CDR3 in DNA: TGCGCCAGCAGCCCTCGACCGAGGAGCTCCTACGAGCAGTACTTC. The chain couples TRBV5-1 to TRBJ2-7, with no clear D. This CDR3 has 15 amino acids. Germline V lookup: CDR1 SGHRS, CDR2 YFSETQ. V shed 4 bases and J shed 0 bases, with 14 bases lying between them.

This rearrangement joins TRBV7-2 to TRBJ1-2; 7 nucleotides match TRBD1. Germline values: CDR1 SGHTA, CDR2 FQGNSA. This CDR3 comprises 13 residues. J was trimmed by 4 bases and V by 7 bases; bases with no gene match: 6. The DNA for the CDR3 is TGTGCCAGCACCCTCAGGGGGAGCTATGGCTACACCTTC. Its protein is CASTLRGSYGYTF.

This clone was seen more than once but under ten times. This chain's CDR3 is CASSGRTGWNEKLFF. CDR3 coding DNA: TGTGCCAGCAGCGGTAGGACAGGATGGAATGAAAAACTGTTTTTT. V gene TRBV11-2 combines with J gene TRBJ1-4, with 7 bases fitting TRBD1. Germline V gene sequence: CDR1 SGHAT, CDR2 FQNNGV. The CDR3 is 15 residues long. V lost 5 bases, J lost 5 bases, and 8 bases stayed unmatched.

This chain uses TRBV6-2 or TRBV6-3 with TRBJ2-7; D is ambiguous. Germline V gene lookup returns CDR1 MNHEY and CDR2 SVGEGT. This CDR3 region has 14 residues. Trimming left V 2 bases short and J 2 bases short, with 10 bases between. This chain's CDR3 is CASSYKSGPYEQYF. In DNA form, the CDR3 reads TGTGCCAGCAGTTACAAGAGTGGTCCCTACGAGCAGTACTTC.

The chain uses TRBV6-4 and TRBJ2-1; 11 nucleotides line up with TRBD2. The germline V gene encodes CDR1 MRHNA and CDR2 SNTAGT. This CDR3 comprises 15 residues. V trimming: 4 bases; J trimming: 3 bases; junction bases outside the gene matches: 2. The CDR3 sequence is CASSGTSGSYNEQFF. The CDR3 nucleotides read TGTGCCAGCAGTGGAACTAGCGGGAGCTACAATGAGCAGTTCTTC.

The chain has TRBV5-6 and TRBJ1-2; TRBD1 matches 7 bases. Trimming removed 4 bases from V and 3 bases from J; junction bases left unmatched: 12. This CDR3 is 16 amino acids long. Germline V gene sequence: CDR1 SGHDT, CDR2 YYEEEE. CDR3 nucleotide sequence: TGTGCCAGCAGCCAACGAACCAGGGGGGTAGACTATGGCTACACCTTC. It encodes CASSQRTRGVDYGYTF.

The V call is TRBV9, the J call TRBJ1-2; TRBD1 matches at 8 bases. The J segment lost 7 bases and the V segment lost 3 bases, leaving 8 bases of the junction unmatched. Germline-derived CDR1 and CDR2 are SGDLS and YYNGEE. This CDR3 has 14 residues. The DNA for the CDR3 is TGTGCCAGCAGCGCTCGGACAGGGAGAGGTGGCTACACCTTC. It is translated as CASSARTGRGGYTF.

The chain recombines TRBV27 with TRBJ1-5, with a possible D match to TRBD1 (5 bases). Between the trimmed V and J ends, which lost 8 bases and 5 bases, there was a span of 10 bases. The germline CDR1 and CDR2 sequences are MNHEY and SMNVEV (reference sequence). The CDR3 runs 12 residues. The CDR3 DNA is TGTGCCAGCGGATACAGGTATCAGCCCCAGCATTTT. The encoded protein is CASGYRYQPQHF.

This sequence joins TRBV10-3 and TRBJ2-1; 12 positions match TRBD2. CDR1 and CDR2 from the germline V gene are ENHRY and SYGVKD. The CDR3 sequence is 14 residues long. V shed 7 bases and J 9 bases; nucleotides not matched to a gene: 7. The CDR3 loop is CAIIEGLAGFEQFF. Written as DNA, the CDR3 is TGTGCCATCATCGAAGGACTAGCGGGATTTGAGCAGTTCTTC.

This chain joins TRBV24-1 and TRBJ2-4; 10 positions match TRBD1. The CDR3 totals 20 residues. CDR1 and CDR2 (germline): KGHDR, SFDVKD. V lost 3 bases, J lost 0 bases, and 13 bases stayed unmatched. As DNA, the CDR3 is TGTGCCACCAGTGATCGGGACAGGGGAGGTCCTGGGGCAGCCAAAAACATTCAGTACTTC. Translation gives CATSDRDRGGPGAAKNIQYF.

The J gene is TRBJ1-1, the V gene TRBV4-1; D ambiguous. The V and J ends lost 4 bases and 0 bases respectively, with 9 bases between them. The germline V gene has CDR1 MGHRA and CDR2 YSYEKL. This CDR3 contains 14 residues. CDR3: CASSLHRVNTEAFF. The CDR3 DNA reads as TGCGCCAGCAGCCTACACCGGGTGAACACTGAAGCTTTCTTT.

CDR3 DNA: TGTGCCAGCAGCTTAGCTCCTAGCTCCTACGAGCAGTACTTC. This codes for CASSLAPSSYEQYF. The chain recombines TRBV7-2 with TRBJ2-7; the D is unclear. The V and J ends lost 0 bases and 0 bases respectively, with 6 bases between them. CDR1 and CDR2 from the germline V gene are SGHTA and FQGNSA. CDR3 length: 14 residues.

The V call is TRBV28, the J call TRBJ2-5; perhaps TRBD1 as D (5 bases). The V gene lost 5 bases and the J gene lost 2 bases, with 15 bases spanning the gap. The CDR3 length is 15 residues. Germline values: CDR1 MDHEN, CDR2 SYDVKM. CDR3 region: CASSTQGAPQETQYF. DNA for the CDR3: TGTGCCAGCAGTACCCAAGGGGCGCCGCAAGAGACCCAGTACTTC.